These T cell receptor beta chains were read from a single sample in a study of cytomegalovirus exposure and HLA in healthy donors. The repertoire was sequenced with immunoSEQ multiplex PCR; TCRdb's copy has only in-frame clones and lacks some. The sample contains about 150,000 clones, roughly 72% of which appear only once. Input material: PBMCs. The source of these receptors is a man aged 35-49 years in good health and CMV-seronegative. Both conserved end residues are part of each CDR3. Fields, in order: D gene, V gene, J gene, clone size, CDR3 protein, CDR3 DNA. The D gene is left open where the match is weak. Expanded clones get a size class; other rows say once, few or many, or leave the size out.

NA	TRBV29-1	TRBJ2-7	NA	CSVEEQGTEQYF	TGCAGCGTTGAAGAGCAGGGAACGGAGCAGTACTTC
TRBD1	TRBV6-6	TRBJ1-4	NA	CASSETGALNEKLFF	TGTGCCAGCTCTGAAACAGGGGCGCTTAATGAAAAACTGTTTTTT
NA	TRBV7-9	TRBJ2-2	few	CASSASPSVTGELFF	TGTGCCAGCAGCGCCTCACCTTCGGTCACCGGGGAGCTGTTTTTT
NA	TRBV7-6	TRBJ1-1	few	CASSLRGMGMNTEAFF	TGTGCCAGCAGCTTAAGGGGTATGGGGATGAACACTGAAGCTTTCTTT
NA	TRBV15	TRBJ1-6	NA	CATSTRGRYSPLHF	TGTGCCACCAGCACCAGGGGACGGTATTCACCCCTCCACTTT
NA	TRBV4-1	TRBJ2-5	NA	CASSQRRDQETQYF	TGCGCCAGCAGCCAAAGACGGGACCAAGAGACCCAGTACTTC
NA	TRBV20-1	TRBJ1-4	NA	CSARQAEKLFF	TGCAGTGCTAGACAAGCAGAAAAACTGTTTTTT
TRBD2	TRBV27	TRBJ2-1	NA	CASALAGGRNEQFF	TGTGCCAGCGCGCTAGCGGGGGGCAGAAATGAGCAGTTCTTC
NA	TRBV19	TRBJ1-1	NA	CASSMVQILMNTEAFF	TGTGCCAGTAGTATGGTACAGATACTGATGAACACTGAAGCTTTCTTT
NA	TRBV15	TRBJ2-5	NA	CATSTPLGQTETQYF	TGTGCCACCAGCACTCCCTTGGGACAAACAGAGACCCAGTACTTC
NA	TRBV5-8	TRBJ2-1	NA	CASSPRDWHNEQFF	TGTGCCAGCAGCCCCCGGGACTGGCACAATGAGCAGTTCTTC
TRBD2	TRBV15	TRBJ2-3	few	CATSRTLADHTDTQYF	TGTGCCACCAGCCGCACGCTAGCGGACCACACAGATACGCAGTATTTT
TRBD1	TRBV19	TRBJ1-1	NA	CASSSSGGLEAFF	TGTGCCAGTAGTTCCTCAGGGGGCCTTGAAGCTTTCTTT
NA	TRBV4-1	TRBJ1-2	NA	CASSQVGSGNYGYTF	TGCGCCAGCAGCCAAGTTGGTTCGGGGAACTATGGCTACACCTTC
NA	TRBV7-6	TRBJ1-3	few	CASGGNTIYF	TGTGCCAGCGGCGGAAACACCATATATTTT
TRBD1	TRBV18	TRBJ1-1	NA	CASSPTVRGRNTEAFF	TGTGCCAGCTCGCCCACGGTAAGGGGGCGGAACACTGAAGCTTTCTTT
NA	TRBV5-1	TRBJ1-1	NA	CASSLLPTNTEAFF	TGCGCCAGCAGCTTGTTACCTACCAACACTGAAGCTTTCTTT
TRBD2	TRBV2	TRBJ2-3	NA	CASSPGLAGPDTQYF	TGTGCCAGCAGTCCGGGACTAGCGGGACCGGATACGCAGTATTTT
NA	TRBV5-1	TRBJ2-3	NA	CASSLRPLAGTQYF	TGCGCCAGCAGCTTGAGGCCCCTGGCGGGAACGCAGTATTTT
NA	TRBV18	TRBJ1-1	NA	CASSPGARTEAFF	TGTGCCAGCTCACCAGGAGCGAGAACTGAAGCTTTCTTT
TRBD2	TRBV30	TRBJ2-7	few	CAWRPAGDEQYF	TGTGCCTGGAGGCCAGCGGGAGACGAGCAGTACTTC
NA	TRBV10-3	TRBJ1-5	few	CAISDGGNRVQPQHF	TGTGCCATCAGTGATGGGGGCAACCGGGTTCAGCCCCAGCATTTT
TRBD1	TRBV9	TRBJ1-1	few	CASSVDSQGASTEAFF	TGTGCCAGCAGCGTTGATTCACAGGGGGCAAGCACTGAAGCTTTCTTT